What follows describes a single T cell receptor (beta chain). The data were obtained in a study of blood T cell repertoires in COVID-19. Germline assignment: CDR1 KGHSH and CDR2 LQKENI. CDR3 length: 14 amino acids. V was pared by 3 bases and J by 3 bases, with 9 bases between. Generated by immunoSEQ multiplex PCR, the TCRdb table keeps only in-frame clones and is missing some. The sample carries 110,000 or so clones, approximately 90% recorded once. The sequencing sample was made of peripheral blood. The V and J genes are TRBV18 and TRBJ1-3; D possibly corresponds to TRBD1 (6 bases). This clonotype was obtained from a woman aged 45-59 years with acute or convalescent COVID-19. The DNA for the CDR3 is TGTGCCAGCTCACCTAGGACAGATGGAAACACCATATATTTT. The encoded protein is CASSPRTDGNTIYF.